The 32 T cell receptor beta chains below come from one sample, sequenced in a study of siplizumab effects on memory and regulatory T cells. The table came from immunoSEQ multiplex PCR; TCRdb's copy has only in-frame clones and leaves some out. The data contain tens of thousands of clones, under 95% of them singletons. Sequencing used CD8+ T cells sorted from blood. The receptors originated from a human donor in good health.

This clone was observed once. The V call is TRBV27, the J call TRBJ1-1, with D possibly TRBD1 on 5 matching bases. Germline lookup yields CDR1 MNHEY and CDR2 SMNVEV (reference sequence). The CDR3 has 13 residues. V gave up 5 bases and J gave up 3 bases, with 10 bases separating them. The CDR3 spells CASSRQGYTEAFF. DNA for the CDR3: TGTGCCAGCAGTCGGCAGGGTTACACTGAAGCTTTCTTT.

CDR3 nucleotides: TGTGCCTGGAGTGAAGGGGCCTACGAGCAGTACTTC. It translates to CAWSEGAYEQYF. V and J are TRBV30 and TRBJ2-7; D is perhaps TRBD1 (5 bases). The CDR3 is 12 residues long. V was trimmed by 1 base and J by 2 bases, leaving 6 bases between them. Germline CDR1 reads GTSNPN; CDR2 reads SVGIG (reference sequence).

This chain joins TRBV6-1 and TRBJ1-3; tentative D call: TRBD1 (6 bases). V lost 7 bases and J lost 4, with 17 bases in between. The germline V gene encodes CDR1 MNHNS and CDR2 SASEGT. The CDR3 is 15 residues long. CDR3: CASKEARGSGNTIYF. For the CDR3, the DNA is TGTGCCAGCAAGGAAGCCAGGGGCTCCGGAAACACCATATATTTT.

The rearrangement links TRBV4-1 to TRBJ2-7; D assignment may be TRBD1 or TRBD2 (7 bases each). CDR1 and CDR2 (germline): MGHRA, YSYEKL. CDR3 length equals 16 residues. The V end lost 1 base, the J end lost 2 bases, and 15 bases lay between the germline ends. CDR3 region: CASSQVAGQGAYEQYF. CDR3 DNA sequence: TGCGCCAGCAGCCAAGTAGCGGGTCAGGGGGCCTACGAGCAGTACTTC.

DNA for the CDR3: TGTGCCAGCAGCTTAAGCCGTGGACCGACGACTTACGAGCAGTACTTC. Translating it yields CASSLSRGPTTYEQYF. J is TRBJ2-7 and V is TRBV7-8; no reliable D call. Germline V gene data show CDR1 as SGHVS and CDR2 as FQNEAQ. V was clipped by 2 bases and J by 4 bases, with 18 bases between them. CDR3 length: 16 amino acids.

The genes are TRBV15 and TRBJ2-1; D gene uncertain. V was clipped by 5 bases and J by 5 bases, with 7 bases between them. CDR1 and CDR2 from the germline V gene are LNHNV and YYDKDF (reference sequence). CDR3 length: 12 amino acids. The CDR3 sequence: CATSALNNEQFF. In DNA form, the CDR3 reads TGTGCCACCAGCGCACTCAACAATGAGCAGTTCTTC.

V is TRBV5-1 and J is TRBJ1-1, with TRBD1 matching 10 bases. V dropped 4 bases and J dropped 5; count of bases not matched to a gene: 14. Germline V CDR1 and CDR2: SGHRS, YFSETQ. There are 17 residues in the CDR3. Here the CDR3 reads CASSAAYPGQGWTEAFF. DNA of the CDR3: TGCGCCAGCAGCGCCGCCTATCCGGGACAGGGGTGGACTGAAGCTTTCTTT.

The rearrangement uses TRBV14 and TRBJ2-7; D gene ambiguous. V was clipped by 1 base and J by 3 bases, with 13 bases between them. The CDR3 length is 15 residues. CDR1 is SGHDN, CDR2 FVKESK, per germline. CDR3 nucleotides: TGTGCCAGCAGCCAAGCCCTTCACGTAAGCTACGAGCAGTACTTC. It is translated as CASSQALHVSYEQYF.

This chain uses TRBV29-1 with TRBJ1-3, with D possibly being TRBD1 (6 bases). This CDR3 comprises 14 residues. V lost 7 bases, J lost 8 bases, and 21 bases lay in between. Germline V gene sequence: CDR1 SQVTM, CDR2 ANQGSEA. The CDR3 here is CSAGDNRFFDTIYF. In nucleotides, the CDR3 is TGCAGCGCCGGGGACAATAGATTCTTCGACACCATATATTTT.

The rearrangement joins TRBV6-1 to TRBJ2-5, with D uncertain. Germline values: CDR1 MNHNS, CDR2 SASEGT. The CDR3 runs 15 residues. V gave up 7 bases and J gave up 5 bases, with 20 bases separating them. The CDR3 sequence: CASKEGSGFGETQYF. CDR3 DNA sequence: TGTGCCAGCAAGGAAGGATCCGGATTCGGTGAGACCCAGTACTTC.

The chain uses TRBV27 and TRBJ2-1; D possibly corresponds to TRBD2 (6 bases). Germline lookup yields CDR1 MNHEY and CDR2 SMNVEV (reference sequence). V lost 3 bases to trimming and J lost 3 bases, with 15 bases between them. The CDR3 has 16 residues. CDR3 DNA sequence: TGTGCCAGCAGTTTCTCCCCAGCGGGTCTCTACAATGAGCAGTTCTTC. This gives the protein CASSFSPAGLYNEQFF.

J is TRBJ2-7 and V is TRBV5-6, with D unresolved. The CDR3 spans 14 residues. Trimming removed 0 bases from V and 4 bases from J, with 11 bases in between. Germline CDR1 and CDR2: SGHDT and YYEEEE. The CDR3 protein is CASSLGSASYEQYF. The CDR3, as DNA: TGTGCCAGCAGCTTGGGGAGCGCATCGTACGAGCAGTACTTC.

The count of this clone is one. The rearrangement uses TRBV27 and TRBJ1-1; D is possibly TRBD1 (5 bases). V was shortened by 2 bases and J by 1 base, with 8 bases between the two germline ends. The germline gives CDR1 MNHEY, CDR2 SMNVEV (reference sequence). This CDR3 is 14 amino acids long. The CDR3 spells CASSLRGQNTEAFF. The CDR3 nucleotides read TGTGCCAGCAGTTTACGAGGACAGAACACTGAAGCTTTCTTT.

The chain carries TRBV6-6 and TRBJ2-7, with a weak D call TRBD2 (5 bases). Germline assignment: CDR1 MNHNY and CDR2 SVGAGI (reference sequence). CDR3 length: 14 amino acids. Trimming pared 6 bases from V and 4 bases from J, leaving 16 bases between. The CDR3 spells CASSLMDGIYEQYF. The CDR3 coding sequence is TGTGCCAGCAGCCTAATGGACGGGATTTACGAGCAGTACTTC.

The genes are TRBV7-6 and TRBJ1-1; TRBD1 might be the D (6 bases). This CDR3 has 17 residues. V dropped 5 bases and J dropped 3 bases, with 22 bases sitting between them. CDR1 is SGHVS, CDR2 FNYEAQ, per germline. The CDR3 DNA reads TGTGCCAGCAGCCTAGGGGGGCTCGGGGCGGGCTACACTGAAGCTTTCTTT. Its protein is CASSLGGLGAGYTEAFF.

A few counts support this clone. The chain uses TRBV4-2 and TRBJ1-2; D is uncertain. The CDR3 runs 14 residues. V lost 4 bases, J lost 6 bases, and 15 bases lay in between. Germline CDR1 LGHNA, CDR2 YNFKEQ. CDR3 sequence: CASSPLSAVDGYTF. CDR3 sequence (DNA): TGTGCCAGCAGCCCCTTGAGTGCGGTGGATGGCTACACCTTC.

The V call is TRBV5-6, the J call TRBJ1-1; unclear D gene. Germline values: CDR1 SGHDT, CDR2 YYEEEE. This CDR3 has 13 amino acids. With 4 bases removed from V and 0 bases from J, the gap between germline ends came to 7 bases. The CDR3 spells CASSPGLNTEAFF. Written as DNA, the CDR3 is TGTGCCAGCAGCCCCGGTTTGAACACTGAAGCTTTCTTT. The complete variable domain, with remaining parts taken from reference TRBV5-6 and TRBJ1-1, reads DAGVTQSPTHLIKTRGQQVTLRCSPKSGHDTVSWYQQALGQGPQFIFQYYEEEERQRGNFPDRFSGHQFPNYSSELNVNALLLGDSALYLCASSPGLNTEAFFGQGTRLTVV.

The genes are TRBV11-2 and TRBJ1-1; TRBD1 matches at 7 bases. This CDR3 has 14 residues. From germline, CDR1 is SGHAT and CDR2 FQNNGV. With 3 bases clipped from V and 5 bases from J, the junction kept 6 bases outside the gene matches. The CDR3 nucleotides are TGTGCCAGCAGCTTGACAGGGCGATGGACTGAAGCTTTCTTT. Encoded protein: CASSLTGRWTEAFF.

V gene TRBV10-3 combines with J gene TRBJ2-7; a possible D gene is TRBD2 (7 bases). This CDR3 spans 14 amino acids. V lost 2 bases and J 4 bases, leaving 12 bases between the germline ends. Germline CDR1 reads ENHRY; CDR2 reads SYGVKD. The CDR3 sequence is CAISETGGRYEQYF. CDR3 nucleotide sequence: TGTGCCATCAGTGAGACGGGGGGCCGGTACGAGCAGTACTTC.

This chain uses TRBV7-9 with TRBJ1-2; weak D call: TRBD1 (6 bases). CDR3 length: 14 residues. Germline V lookup: CDR1 SEHNR, CDR2 FQNEAQ (reference sequence). V dropped 3 bases and J dropped 4 bases, with 12 bases sitting between them. CDR3 sequence reads: CASSFRDTTYGYTF. CDR3 DNA: TGTGCCAGCAGCTTCCGGGACACCACCTATGGCTACACCTTC.

This chain links TRBV4-1 with TRBJ2-7, with 7 nucleotides matching TRBD1. The CDR3 consists of 14 residues. Germline CDR1 and CDR2: MGHRA and YSYEKL. V lost 4 bases, J lost 4 bases, and 7 bases stayed unmatched. CDR3 in DNA: TGCGCCAGCAGCCCTCAGGGGGATGGATACGAGCAGTACTTC. It translates to CASSPQGDGYEQYF.

This rearrangement joins TRBV7-9 to TRBJ2-1, with D unresolved. There are 15 residues in the CDR3. V lost 4 bases to trimming and J lost 0 bases, with 10 bases between them. Germline-derived CDR1 and CDR2 are SEHNR and FQNEAQ (reference sequence). The CDR3 bases are TGTGCCAGCAGCTCCATACACAGCTCCTACAATGAGCAGTTCTTC. It codes for CASSSIHSSYNEQFF.

This clone was picked up many times. Other DNA sequences within the sample encode an identical CDR3. The genes are TRBV15 and TRBJ1-4; no clear D gene. Trimming left V 0 bases short and J 0 bases short, with 8 bases between. The CDR3 covers 16 residues. Germline loops: CDR1 LNHNV, CDR2 YYDKDF (reference sequence). CDR3 amino acids: CATSRESTATNEKLFF. The CDR3 coding sequence is TGTGCCACCAGCAGAGAGAGCACTGCAACTAATGAAAAACTGTTTTTT.

The chain is built from TRBV23-1 and TRBJ1-1; D gene uncertain. TRBV23-1 is an ORF, with its function uncertain. Trimming took 1 base from V and 1 from J, leaving 13 bases between them. CDR3 length: 16 amino acids. The CDR3 region is CASSQFSQRANTEAFF. Here the CDR3 DNA reads TGCGCCAGCAGTCAATTTTCGCAGAGGGCGAACACTGAAGCTTTCTTT.

The chain has TRBV13 and TRBJ2-1; either TRBD1 or TRBD2 may fit D (5 bases each). The CDR3 has 16 amino acids. Germline V gives CDR1 PRHDT, CDR2 FYEKMQ (reference sequence). V lost 4 bases and J lost 0, with 13 bases in between. DNA of the CDR3: TGTGCCAGCAGCTCCTGGGACGCTAGCTCCTACAATGAGCAGTTCTTC. It is translated as CASSSWDASSYNEQFF. Combining the CDR3 with reference TRBV13 and TRBJ2-1 gives the whole variable domain AAGVIQSPRHLIKEKRETATLKCYPIPRHDTVYWYQQGPGQDPQFLISFYEKMQSDKGSIPDRFSAQQFSDYHSELNMSSLELGDSALYFCASSSWDASSYNEQFFGPGTRLTVL.

This sequence joins TRBV14 and TRBJ1-1, with D tentatively TRBD1 (5 bases). V was shortened by 3 bases and J by 4 bases, with 18 bases between the two germline ends. CDR1 SGHDN and CDR2 FVKESK come from the germline V gene. The CDR3 sequence is 16 residues long. CDR3 protein: CASSHEETDIFTEAFF. CDR3 nucleotide sequence: TGTGCCAGCAGCCATGAAGAGACAGATATATTCACTGAAGCTTTCTTT.

The chain links TRBV6-5 to TRBJ1-4; 7 nucleotides match TRBD1. CDR1 MNHEY and CDR2 SVGAGI come from the germline V gene. The length of the CDR3 is 13 residues. After removal of 6 bases from V and 7 bases from J, the junction contained 5 bases not matched to a gene. The CDR3 bases are TGTGCCAGCAGCCTGACAGGGTTTGAAAAACTGTTTTTT. Translating gives CASSLTGFEKLFF.

J is TRBJ2-7 and V is TRBV9; 8 bases fit TRBD1. Trimming took 4 bases from V and 3 from J; bases not matched to a gene: 6. This CDR3 has 14 residues. The V gene's germline CDR1 is SGDLS and CDR2 YYNGEE. CDR3 bases: TGTGCCAGCAGCCCTCCGGACAGGGACTACGAGCAGTACTTC. Encoded protein: CASSPPDRDYEQYF.

The chain recombines TRBV11-2 with TRBJ2-7; 8 bases align to TRBD1. Losses at the gene ends were 4 bases for V and 0 bases for J; bases not matched to a gene: 5. The CDR3 has 15 amino acids. From germline, CDR1 is SGHAT and CDR2 FQNNGV. The CDR3 spells CASSSPGTGSYEQYF. The DNA of the CDR3 is TGTGCCAGCAGCTCCCCCGGGACAGGCTCCTACGAGCAGTACTTC.

The J gene is TRBJ2-7, the V gene TRBV30; perhaps D is TRBD1 or TRBD2 (5 bases each). This CDR3 has 14 residues. The germline V gene encodes CDR1 GTSNPN and CDR2 SVGIG (reference sequence). Trimming left V 0 bases short and J 4 bases short, with 13 bases between. In DNA, the CDR3 is TGTGCCTGGAGTGTCTGGGGGACGGTTTACGAGCAGTACTTC. This translates into CAWSVWGTVYEQYF.

The chain uses TRBV4-1 and TRBJ2-7, with TRBD2 as a possible D gene (5 bases). Per germline, CDR1 MGHRA and CDR2 YSYEKL. The CDR3 totals 14 residues. Trimming stripped 3 bases from V and 3 bases from J, with 12 bases between. The CDR3 bases are TGCGCCAGCAGCCAGTATTCAGGAGGCTACGAGCAGTACTTC. This sequence encodes CASSQYSGGYEQYF.

The genes are TRBV5-4 and TRBJ2-1; the D is unclear. The V gene lost 4 bases and the J gene lost 0 bases, with 17 bases spanning the gap. This CDR3 has 17 amino acids. Germline CDR1 and CDR2: SGHNT and YYREEE (reference sequence). The CDR3 loop is CASSPLGPFSSYNEQFF. The CDR3 region has the DNA TGTGCCAGCAGCCCCCTGGGTCCATTTAGCTCCTACAATGAGCAGTTCTTC.